This T cell receptor beta chain comes out of a study of identical twins. TCRdb recomputed calls from the 5' RACE reads with MiXCR, one row per CDR3 protein. The sample comprises 200,000 to 250,000 distinct CDR3 sequences, about 13% of which are singletons, and 3.5% to 5% rests with the top ten. Trimming took 7 bases from V and 0 from J, leaving 10 bases between them. This CDR3 comprises 13 residues. Germline-derived CDR1 and CDR2 are MGHDK and SYGVNS. Points from the study as a whole: With abundant cord blood beta clonotypes, insertions were fewer; memory repertoires showed no such pattern.

The table lists this clonotype with a few counts. The antigen remains undetermined. Healthy Caucasians made up all donors. These data were also reused for a study on yellow fever vaccine responses in identical twins.

The source of this sequence is a woman aged 18-29 years in good health. Sequencing was done on a sample of memory (CD45RO+) T cells sorted from blood. J is TRBJ2-7 and V is TRBV25-1; D ambiguous. CDR3 nucleotide sequence: TGTGCCAGCACCCGCCATGGCTCCTACGAGCAGTACTTC. This translates into CASTRHGSYEQYF.